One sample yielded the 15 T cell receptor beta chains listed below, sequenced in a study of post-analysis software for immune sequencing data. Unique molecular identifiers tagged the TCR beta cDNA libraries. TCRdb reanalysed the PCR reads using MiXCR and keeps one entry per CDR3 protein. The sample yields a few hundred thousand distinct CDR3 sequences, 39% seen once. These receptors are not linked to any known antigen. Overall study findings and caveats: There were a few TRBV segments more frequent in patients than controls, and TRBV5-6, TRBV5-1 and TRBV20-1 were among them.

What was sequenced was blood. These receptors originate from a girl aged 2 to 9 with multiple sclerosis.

The CDR3 is CASTYPLAGDHEQFF. The CDR3 DNA reads as TGTGCCAGCACCTATCCTCTAGCGGGAGATCATGAGCAGTTCTTC. This chain uses TRBV6-7 with TRBJ2-1; 10 positions agree with TRBD2. TRBV6-7 is an ORF, and what it does is uncertain. The CDR3 loop spans 15 amino acids. The trim removed 7 bases at V and 8 bases at J, leaving 11 bases unmatched.

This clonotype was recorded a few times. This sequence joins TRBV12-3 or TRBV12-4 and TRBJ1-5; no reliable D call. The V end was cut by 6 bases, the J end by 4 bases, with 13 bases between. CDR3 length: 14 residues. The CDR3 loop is CASSLSRVNQPQHF. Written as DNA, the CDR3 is TGTGCCAGCAGCCTATCCCGGGTAAATCAGCCCCAGCATTTT.

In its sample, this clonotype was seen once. Written as DNA, the CDR3 is TGTGCCAGCAGACGGGACCCCACAGATACGCAGTATTTT. This sequence encodes CASRRDPTDTQYF. The genes are TRBV6-4 and TRBJ2-3, with D perhaps given as TRBD1 or TRBD2 (5 bases each). V dropped 6 bases and J dropped 2 bases, with 9 bases sitting between them. The CDR3 contains 13 residues. The germline V gene has CDR1 MRHNA and CDR2 SNTAGT.

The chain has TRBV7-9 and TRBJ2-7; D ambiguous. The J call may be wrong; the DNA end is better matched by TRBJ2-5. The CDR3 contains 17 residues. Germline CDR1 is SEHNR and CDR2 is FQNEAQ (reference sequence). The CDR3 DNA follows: TGTGCCAGCAGCTTATCAGACACGCTCTTGGGTCTGGAGACCCAGTACTTC. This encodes CASSLSDTLLGLETQYF.

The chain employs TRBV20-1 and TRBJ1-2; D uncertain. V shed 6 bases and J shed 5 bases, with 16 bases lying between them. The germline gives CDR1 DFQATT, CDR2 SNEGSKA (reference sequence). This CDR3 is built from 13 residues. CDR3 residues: CSAYPGTVYGYTF. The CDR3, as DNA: TGCAGTGCCTATCCGGGAACTGTGTATGGCTACACCTTC.

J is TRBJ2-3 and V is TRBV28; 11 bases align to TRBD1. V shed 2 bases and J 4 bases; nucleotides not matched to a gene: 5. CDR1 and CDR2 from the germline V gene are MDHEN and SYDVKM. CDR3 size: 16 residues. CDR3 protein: CASSLMGQGEADTQYF. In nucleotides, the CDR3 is TGTGCCAGCAGTTTAATGGGACAGGGGGAAGCAGATACGCAGTATTTT. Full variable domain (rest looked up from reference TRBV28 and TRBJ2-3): DVKVTQSSRYLVKRTGEKVFLECVQDMDHENMFWYRQDPGLGLRLIYFSYDVKMKEKGDIPEGYSVSREKKERFSLILESASTNQTSMYLCASSLMGQGEADTQYFGPGTRLTVL.

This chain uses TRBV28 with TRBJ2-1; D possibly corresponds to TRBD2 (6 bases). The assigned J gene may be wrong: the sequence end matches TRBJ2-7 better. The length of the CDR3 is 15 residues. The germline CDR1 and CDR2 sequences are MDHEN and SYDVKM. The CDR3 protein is CASPRRGLLFDEQYF. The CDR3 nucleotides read TGTGCCAGCCCAAGGAGGGGCCTACTTTTCGACGAGCAGTACTTC.

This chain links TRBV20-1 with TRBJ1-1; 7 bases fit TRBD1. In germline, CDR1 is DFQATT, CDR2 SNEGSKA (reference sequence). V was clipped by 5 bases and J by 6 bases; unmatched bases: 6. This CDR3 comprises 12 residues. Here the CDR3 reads CSADRAKAEAFF. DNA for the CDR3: TGCAGTGCTGACAGGGCGAAGGCTGAAGCTTTCTTT.

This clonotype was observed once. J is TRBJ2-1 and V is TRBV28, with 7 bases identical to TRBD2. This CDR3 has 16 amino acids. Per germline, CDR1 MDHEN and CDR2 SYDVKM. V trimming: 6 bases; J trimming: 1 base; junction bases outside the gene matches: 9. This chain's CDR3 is CASRGMGGRSYNEQFF. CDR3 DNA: TGTGCCAGCAGGGGAATGGGCGGGAGATCCTACAATGAGCAGTTCTTC.

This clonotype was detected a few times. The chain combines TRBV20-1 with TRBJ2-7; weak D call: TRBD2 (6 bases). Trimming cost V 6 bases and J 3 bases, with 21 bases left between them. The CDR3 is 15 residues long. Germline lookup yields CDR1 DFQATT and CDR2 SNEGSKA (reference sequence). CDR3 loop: CSARGVAAGDYEQYF. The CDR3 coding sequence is TGCAGTGCCCGCGGGGTTGCAGCGGGCGACTACGAGCAGTACTTC.

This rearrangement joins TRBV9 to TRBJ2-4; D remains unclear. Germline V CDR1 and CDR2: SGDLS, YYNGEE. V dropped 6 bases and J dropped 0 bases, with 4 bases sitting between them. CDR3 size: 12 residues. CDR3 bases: TGTGCCAGCATGGTAGCCAAAAACATTCAGTACTTC. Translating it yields CASMVAKNIQYF.

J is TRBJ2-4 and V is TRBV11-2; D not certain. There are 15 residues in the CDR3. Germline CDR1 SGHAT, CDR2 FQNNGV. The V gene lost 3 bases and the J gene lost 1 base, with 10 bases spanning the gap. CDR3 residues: CASSFGRIAKNIQYF. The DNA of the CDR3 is TGTGCCAGCAGCTTCGGTCGTATTGCCAAAAACATTCAGTACTTC.

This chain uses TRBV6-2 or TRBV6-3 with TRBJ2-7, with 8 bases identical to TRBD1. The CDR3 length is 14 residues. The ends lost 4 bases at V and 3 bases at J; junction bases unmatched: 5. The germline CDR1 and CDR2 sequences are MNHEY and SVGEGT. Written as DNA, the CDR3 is TGTGCCAGCAGTTCGGAGGGACAGGACTACGAGCAGTACTTC. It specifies CASSSEGQDYEQYF.

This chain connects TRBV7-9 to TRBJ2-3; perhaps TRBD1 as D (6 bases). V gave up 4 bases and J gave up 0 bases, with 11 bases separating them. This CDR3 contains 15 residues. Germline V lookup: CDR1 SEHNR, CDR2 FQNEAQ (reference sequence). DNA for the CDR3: TGTGCCAGCAGCTCATACGACAGGAGCACAGATACGCAGTATTTT. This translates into CASSSYDRSTDTQYF.

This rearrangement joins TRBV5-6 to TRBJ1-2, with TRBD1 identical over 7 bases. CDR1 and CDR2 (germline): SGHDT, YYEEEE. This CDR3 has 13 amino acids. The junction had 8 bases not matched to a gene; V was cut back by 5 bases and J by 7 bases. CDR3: CASRQGYVRGYTF. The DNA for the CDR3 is TGTGCCAGCAGACAGGGGTATGTTCGTGGCTACACCTTC.